This TCR beta chain was profiled in a study of cytomegalovirus exposure and HLA in healthy donors. Germline-derived CDR1 and CDR2 are SGHRS and YFSETQ. The V gene lost 1 base and the J gene lost 3 bases, with 8 bases spanning the gap. This CDR3 contains 13 residues. Notes on the study in general: Immune exposure information comprised only CMV serostatus. Accounts indicate the classifier identified cytomegalovirus status with strong specificity and sensitivity.

As to this clone: What it binds is not known. Other DNA sequences in the same sample also yield this CDR3.

A multiplex PCR was run with 60 Vbeta primers and 13 Jbeta primers. Some clones are missing from TCRdb's copy, which holds only in-frame ones; the method was immunoSEQ multiplex PCR. The sample includes under 120,000 clones. This sequence originates from a man aged 50-60 years in good health and CMV-seronegative. This chain joins TRBV5-1 and TRBJ2-7; no reliable D call. Sequenced: PBMCs. Here the CDR3 reads CASSLSVSYEQYF. CDR3 nucleotides: TGCGCCAGCAGCTTGTCGGTTAGCTACGAGCAGTACTTC.